These 4 T cell receptor beta chains came from one sample sequenced in a study of T-cell memory formation after mild COVID-19. Each CDR3 protein gets one entry after TCRdb re-called the 5' RACE reads with MiXCR. Found here are about 260,000 distinct CDR3 sequences, 16% of them singletons; the top ten hold approximately 20%. The source material was PBMCs or a T cell subset sorted from them (not recorded which). The receptors were gathered from a man in his late teens or twenties who had mild COVID-19 (a few samples of this study predate the infection). Cell type and time point are not known.

The table lists this clonotype with many counts. This sequence joins TRBV7-2 and TRBJ2-2; tentatively, D is TRBD1 (6 bases). Trimming removed 6 bases from V and 4 bases from J, with 21 bases in between. Germline loops: CDR1 SGHTA, CDR2 FQGNSA. The length of the CDR3 is 17 residues. The CDR3 DNA is TGTGCCAGCAGTCCAACCAAACAGGGTACGAGCACCGGGGAGCTGTTTTTT. Translated, it gives CASSPTKQGTSTGELFF. The full variable domain, with the rest looked up from reference TRBV7-2 and TRBJ2-2, is GAGVSQSPSNKVTEKGKDVELRCDPISGHTALYWYRQSLGQGLEFLIYFQGNSAPDKSGLPSDRFSAERTGGSVSTLTIQRTQQEDSAVYLCASSPTKQGTSTGELFFGEGSRLTVL.

The chain is built from TRBV6-5 and TRBJ1-2, with D hard to call. CDR1 and CDR2 (germline): MNHEY, SVGAGI. The CDR3 loop spans 15 amino acids. The V end was cut by 2 bases, the J end by 0 bases, with 10 bases between. This CDR3 is CASSYDITANYGYTF. The CDR3 DNA reads as TGTGCCAGCAGTTACGACATTACCGCTAACTATGGCTACACCTTC.

The V and J genes are TRBV2 and TRBJ1-2, with a weak D call TRBD1 (5 bases). V dropped 4 bases and J dropped 10 bases, with 16 bases sitting between them. Germline CDR1 and CDR2: SNHLY and FYNNEI. CDR3 length: 13 residues. The CDR3 is CASSGSGRALYTF. In DNA, the CDR3 is TGTGCCAGCAGTGGATCGGGCAGGGCCCTCTACACCTTC.

This clonotype was seen many times. This sequence joins TRBV7-8 and TRBJ2-5; 11 nucleotides match TRBD2. V lost 5 bases to trimming and J lost 5 bases; unmatched junction nucleotides: 7. The germline V gene has CDR1 SGHVS and CDR2 FQNEAQ. The CDR3 is 15 residues long. CDR3: CASSRPTSGVETQYF. In DNA, the CDR3 is TGTGCCAGCAGCCGCCCGACTAGCGGGGTGGAGACCCAGTACTTC. The entire variable domain, with the rest obtained from reference TRBV7-8 and TRBJ2-5, is as follows: GAGVSQSPRYKVAKRGQDVALRCDPISGHVSLFWYQQALGQGPEFLTYFQNEAQLDKSGLPSDRFFAERPEGSVSTLKIQRTQQEDSAVYLCASSRPTSGVETQYFGPGTRLLVL.